This T cell receptor (beta chain) was profiled in a study of radiation and T cells in renal cell carcinoma. Germline-derived CDR1 and CDR2 are SGHNT and YYREEE (reference sequence). The V segment lost 5 bases and the J segment 7 bases; nucleotides outside the gene matches: 9. The length of the CDR3 is 15 residues. This clone has only one observation. What it recognizes is unknown. Produced via immunoSEQ multiplex PCR; TCRdb's table is partial and in-frame only. This table has approximately 86,000 clones, around four fifths appearing once. Study conclusions and caveats: Pretreatment tumor biopsies were lacking, so baseline clonotypes are unknown.

The time point was: blood 4 weeks post-SBRT, at nephrectomy. Treatment given: 15 Gy SBRT to primary tumor, nephrectomy 4 weeks later. Nephrectomy followed 15 Gy stereotactic body radiation by 4 weeks. Blood was sampled at baseline, 2 weeks and 4 weeks after SBRT. The tumor was a clear cell renal cell carcinoma. The chain recombines TRBV5-4 with TRBJ1-4; 9 bases match TRBD1. This receptor was obtained from a man in his fifties with renal cell carcinoma. This material consisted of blood, taken from a patient whose treatment included radiotherapy and nephrectomy. CDR3 loop: CASRKQGAGGEKLFF. The CDR3 DNA reads TGTGCCAGCAGAAAACAGGGGGCGGGCGGTGAAAAACTGTTTTTT.